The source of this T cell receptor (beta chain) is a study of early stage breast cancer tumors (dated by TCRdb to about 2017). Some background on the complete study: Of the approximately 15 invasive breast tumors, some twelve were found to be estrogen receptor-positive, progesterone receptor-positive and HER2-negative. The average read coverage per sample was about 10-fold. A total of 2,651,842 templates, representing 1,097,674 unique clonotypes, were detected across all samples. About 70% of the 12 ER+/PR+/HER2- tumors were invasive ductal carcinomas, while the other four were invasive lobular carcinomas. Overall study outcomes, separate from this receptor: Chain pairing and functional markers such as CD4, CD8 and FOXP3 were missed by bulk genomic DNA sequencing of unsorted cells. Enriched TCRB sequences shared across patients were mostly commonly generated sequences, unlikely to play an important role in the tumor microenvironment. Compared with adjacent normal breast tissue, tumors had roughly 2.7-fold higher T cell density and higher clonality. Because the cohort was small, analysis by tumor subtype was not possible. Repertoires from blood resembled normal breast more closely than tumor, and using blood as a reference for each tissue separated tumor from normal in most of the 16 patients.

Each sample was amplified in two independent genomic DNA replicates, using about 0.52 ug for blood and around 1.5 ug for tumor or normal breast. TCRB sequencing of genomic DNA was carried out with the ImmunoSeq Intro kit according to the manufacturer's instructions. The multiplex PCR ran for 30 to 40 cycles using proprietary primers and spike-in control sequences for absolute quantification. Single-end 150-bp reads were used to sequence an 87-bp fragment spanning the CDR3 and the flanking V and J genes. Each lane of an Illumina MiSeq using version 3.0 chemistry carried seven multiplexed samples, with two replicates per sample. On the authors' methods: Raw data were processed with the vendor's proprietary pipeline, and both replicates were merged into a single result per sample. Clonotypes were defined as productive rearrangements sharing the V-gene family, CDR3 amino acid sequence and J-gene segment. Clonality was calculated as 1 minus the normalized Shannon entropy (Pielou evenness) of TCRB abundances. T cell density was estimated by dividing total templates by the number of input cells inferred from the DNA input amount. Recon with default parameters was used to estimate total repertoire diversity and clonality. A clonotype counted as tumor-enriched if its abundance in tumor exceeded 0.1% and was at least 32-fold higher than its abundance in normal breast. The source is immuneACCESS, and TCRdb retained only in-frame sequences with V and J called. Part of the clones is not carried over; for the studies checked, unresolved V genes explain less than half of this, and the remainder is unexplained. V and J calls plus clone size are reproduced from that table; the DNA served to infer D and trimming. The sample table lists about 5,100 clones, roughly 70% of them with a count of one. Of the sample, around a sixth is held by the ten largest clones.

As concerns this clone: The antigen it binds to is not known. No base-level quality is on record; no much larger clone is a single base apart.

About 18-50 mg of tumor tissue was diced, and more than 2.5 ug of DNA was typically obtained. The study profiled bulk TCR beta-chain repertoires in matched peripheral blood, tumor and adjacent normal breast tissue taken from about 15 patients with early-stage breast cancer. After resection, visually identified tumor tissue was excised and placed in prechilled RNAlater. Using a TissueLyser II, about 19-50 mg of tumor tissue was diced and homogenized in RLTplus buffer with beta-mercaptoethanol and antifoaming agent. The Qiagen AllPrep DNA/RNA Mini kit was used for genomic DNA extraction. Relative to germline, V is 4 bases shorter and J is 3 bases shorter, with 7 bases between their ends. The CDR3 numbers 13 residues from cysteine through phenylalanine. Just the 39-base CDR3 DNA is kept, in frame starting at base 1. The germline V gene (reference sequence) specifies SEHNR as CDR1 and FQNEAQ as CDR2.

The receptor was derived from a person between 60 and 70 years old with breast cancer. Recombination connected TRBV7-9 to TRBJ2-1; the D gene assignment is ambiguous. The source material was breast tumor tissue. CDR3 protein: CASSSGYYNEQFF. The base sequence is TGTGCCAGCAGCTCGGGCTACTACAATGAGCAGTTCTTC.